This T cell receptor beta chain came from a study of cytomegalovirus exposure and HLA in healthy donors. Nominal health characterized the donors when sampled, though unrecorded immune exposures were likely. It was with 60 Vbeta and 13 Jbeta primers that the PCR ran. Original handling: About 83 million unique TCR beta chains, 9.5 million to 14 million shared, were counted in a later analysis. Assay used: immunoSEQ multiplex PCR; TCRdb lists only in-frame clones, some missing. For V, J and clone size, that table is used; D and trimming come from the DNA. Of 150,000 to 180,000 clones listed, around 80% were seen once; the top ten hold around 5.2%. The source is a woman in her forties in good health and CMV-seropositive. What was sequenced was PBMCs.

The CDR3: CASSQRQVQETQYF. CDR3 in DNA: TGCGCCAGCAGCCAAAGGCAGGTCCAAGAGACCCAGTACTTC. The V and J genes are TRBV4-1 and TRBJ2-5; D is uncertain. CDR1 and CDR2 (germline): MGHRA, YSYEKL. The CDR3 has 14 amino acids. Trimming shortened V by 2 bases and J by 1 base, and 8 bases separated the two germline ends.